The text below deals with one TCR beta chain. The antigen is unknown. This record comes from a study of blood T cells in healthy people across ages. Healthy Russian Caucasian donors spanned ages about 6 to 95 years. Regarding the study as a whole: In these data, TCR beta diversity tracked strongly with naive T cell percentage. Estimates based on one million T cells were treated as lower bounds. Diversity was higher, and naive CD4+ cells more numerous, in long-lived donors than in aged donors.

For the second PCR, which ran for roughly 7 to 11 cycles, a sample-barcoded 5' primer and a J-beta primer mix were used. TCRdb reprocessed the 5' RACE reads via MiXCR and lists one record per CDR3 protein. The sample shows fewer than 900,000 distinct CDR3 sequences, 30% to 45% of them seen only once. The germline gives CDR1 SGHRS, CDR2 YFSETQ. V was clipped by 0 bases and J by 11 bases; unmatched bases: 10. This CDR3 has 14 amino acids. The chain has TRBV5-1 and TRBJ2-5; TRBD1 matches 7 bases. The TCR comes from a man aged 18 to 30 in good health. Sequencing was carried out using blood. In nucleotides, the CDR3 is TGCGCCAGCAGCTTGGACCCCAGGGGGAATGAGCAGTACTTC. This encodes CASSLDPRGNEQYF.